This T cell receptor (beta chain) was documented in a study of read filtering for tumor transcriptome and immune sequencing. V dropped 8 bases and J dropped 6 bases, with 14 bases sitting between them. Germline V gene lookup returns CDR1 SQVTM and CDR2 ANQGSEA. CDR3 length equals 11 residues. Molecular barcoded adaptors covering alpha/delta and beta/gamma chains were used on approximately 400 ng RNA. MiXCR, run by TCRdb on the reads, gives a single entry per CDR3 protein. The sample lists about 39,000 distinct CDR3 sequences, 14% occurring once. The receptor was isolated from a donor older than 35 with multiple myeloma. Material for sequencing was a population of CD138-negative cells sorted from bone marrow. V is TRBV29-1 and J is TRBJ2-7; D is undetermined. The CDR3 DNA is TGCAGCATCAGGACCGGATCCGAGCAGTACTTC. Residues: CSIRTGSEQYF.